This passage covers 21 T cell receptor beta chains from one sample sequenced in a study of CD8+CD57+ T cells in acquired aplastic anemia. Patients chosen for sequencing had CD8+CD57+ cells that had expanded, as shown by flow cytometry. Profiling that covered TCR beta VDJ and CDR3 relied on genomic DNA as its template. TCRdb independently ran MiXCR on the reads; one entry per CDR3 protein. The sample holds about 190,000 distinct CDR3 sequences; 48% are singletons and the top ten take about 9.5%. Input material: sorted CD4+, CD8+, or CD8+CD57+ T cells (not recorded which) from PBMCs. The source of these receptors is a human donor with aplastic anemia.

This clonotype was observed many times. The chain employs TRBV15 and TRBJ1-5; a possible D gene is TRBD1 (5 bases). The CDR3 has 17 amino acids. CDR1 is LNHNV and CDR2 is YYDKDF in the germline V gene (reference sequence). Trimming stripped 5 bases from V and 4 bases from J, with 21 bases between. CDR3 bases: TGTGCCACCAGCGAAGAGACGGGACGACTAAGAAATCAGCCCCAGCATTTT. Its protein product is CATSEETGRLRNQPQHF.

The gene calls are TRBV9 and TRBJ2-2, with 7 nucleotides matching TRBD1. CDR1 is SGDLS and CDR2 is YYNGEE in the germline V gene. V was pared by 0 bases and J by 4 bases, with 3 bases of the junction left unmatched. The CDR3 runs to 15 residues. CDR3 nucleotide sequence: TGTGCCAGCAGCGTAGGAGGGGGCGGCACCGGGGAGCTGTTTTTT. Its translation: CASSVGGGGTGELFF.

This clonotype has only one observation. The CDR3 region is CASSLTGGNEQFF. The CDR3 DNA follows: TGTGCCAGCAGCTTGACAGGGGGCAATGAGCAGTTCTTC. V usage is TRBV7-7 and J usage is TRBJ2-1; 9 bases align to TRBD1. The J segment lost 6 bases and the V segment lost 3 bases, leaving 0 bases of the junction unmatched. CDR3 length: 13 amino acids. Germline loops: CDR1 SSHAT, CDR2 FNYEAQ (reference sequence).

Only a few counts were recorded for this clonotype. J is TRBJ1-5 and V is TRBV7-8, with TRBD1 as a possible D gene (5 bases). CDR3 length equals 14 residues. The germline gives CDR1 SGHVS, CDR2 FQNEAQ. Trimming left V 1 base short and J 5 bases short, with 9 bases between. The CDR3 reads CASSLGQSDQPQHF. As DNA, the CDR3 is TGTGCCAGCAGCTTAGGACAGAGCGATCAGCCCCAGCATTTT.

This clonotype came up once. V and J are TRBV20-1 and TRBJ2-3, with D perhaps TRBD2 (6 bases). The V gene lost 3 bases and the J gene lost 1 base, with 14 bases spanning the gap. The CDR3 is made up of 15 amino acids. Germline V gives CDR1 DFQATT, CDR2 SNEGSKA (reference sequence). CDR3 loop: CSASRGGSGTDTQYF. CDR3 sequence (DNA): TGCAGTGCTAGTCGGGGAGGATCGGGCACAGATACGCAGTATTTT.

V gene TRBV20-1 combines with J gene TRBJ2-1; no firm D call. Germline values: CDR1 DFQATT, CDR2 SNEGSKA (reference sequence). Trimming cost V 7 bases and J 3 bases, with 7 bases left between them. The CDR3 runs 11 residues. CDR3 sequence (DNA): TGCAGTGGGGGTAACTACAATGAGCAGTTCTTC. Translated, it gives CSGGNYNEQFF.

This rearrangement joins TRBV5-1 to TRBJ2-2; D might be TRBD2 (5 bases). CDR3 length: 15 amino acids. CDR1 SGHRS and CDR2 YFSETQ come from the germline V gene. With 5 bases removed from V and 2 bases from J, the gap between germline ends came to 13 bases. Here the CDR3 DNA reads TGCGCCAGCAGGGAAGAGGGATCTAACACCGGGGAGCTGTTTTTT. Encoded protein: CASREEGSNTGELFF.

This clonotype was recorded at least ten times. The chain combines TRBV7-6 with TRBJ2-4; D may be TRBD1 (8 bases). The CDR3 extends over 16 amino acids. CDR1 and CDR2 from the germline V gene are SGHVS and FNYEAQ. V lost 4 bases, J lost 7 bases, and 20 bases lay in between. Here the CDR3 reads CASSSKGGDRLNIQYF. CDR3 nucleotide sequence: TGTGCCAGCAGCTCTAAAGGGGGGGACAGGCTGAACATTCAGTACTTC.

The rearrangement links TRBV5-1 to TRBJ1-1, with 7 bases aligning to TRBD1. V gave up 3 bases and J gave up 6 bases; unmatched junction bases: 5. This CDR3 is 13 amino acids long. The germline CDR1 and CDR2 sequences are SGHRS and YFSETQ. The CDR3 DNA reads as TGCGCCAGCAGCTGGGAGGGGGCCTCTGAAGCTTTCTTT. It specifies CASSWEGASEAFF.

V gene TRBV2 combines with J gene TRBJ2-5; 13 bases match TRBD2. The CDR3 runs 13 residues. From germline, CDR1 is SNHLY and CDR2 FYNNEI. With V trimmed by 8 bases and J by 5 bases, 2 bases remained unmatched. The CDR3 region is CASLGLAGETQYF. CDR3 DNA sequence: TGTGCCAGCCTGGGACTAGCGGGGGAGACCCAGTACTTC.

Many counts were recorded for this clonotype. V and J are TRBV20-1 and TRBJ1-5; 7 bases fit TRBD1. This CDR3 has 14 residues. The V segment lost 6 bases and the J segment 6 bases; nucleotides outside the gene matches: 11. Germline CDR1 and CDR2: DFQATT and SNEGSKA (reference sequence). This chain's CDR3 is CSATTGKLGQPQHF. In DNA, the CDR3 is TGCAGTGCAACGACAGGGAAACTGGGTCAGCCCCAGCATTTT.

The chain recombines TRBV10-3 with TRBJ1-2; D might be TRBD1 (6 bases). The germline V and J ends were trimmed by 7 bases and 3 bases, with 15 bases remaining between them. The CDR3 spans 14 residues. Looked up from germline, CDR1 is ENHRY and CDR2 is SYGVKD. The CDR3 DNA reads as TGTGCCATCAAGTCGACGGGGGGCGACTATGGCTACACCTTC. This codes for CAIKSTGGDYGYTF.

Remarks on this clonotype: With a much larger clone just one base away, this may be a read error. The V gene is TRBV20-1, the J gene TRBJ2-7; perhaps TRBD2 as D (5 bases). There are 11 residues in the CDR3. V was cut by 5 bases and J by 5 bases, with 10 bases left in between. Germline V CDR1 and CDR2: DFQATT, SNEGSKA (reference sequence). In DNA, the CDR3 is TGCAGTGCTGGACGGGGAAACGAGCAGTACTTC. Its protein is CSAGRGNEQYF.

A remark on this clonotype: This may come from a read error, since a much larger clone is one base off. The gene calls are TRBV5-4 and TRBJ2-3, with D unclear. Germline loops: CDR1 SGHNT, CDR2 YYREEE (reference sequence). The CDR3 length is 13 residues. Trimming pared 0 bases from V and 5 bases from J, leaving 7 bases between. The DNA for the CDR3 is TGTGCCAGCAGCTTGGGTGTGGGAGATACGCAGTATTTT. Amino acids: CASSLGVGDTQYF.

A note on this clonotype: At one of its ends the junction is not consistent with the germline gene, which may arise from a read error. The chain employs TRBV9 and TRBJ1-3; no clear D. This CDR3 contains 13 residues. CDR1 is SGDLS, CDR2 YYNGEE, per germline. DNA of the CDR3: TGTGCCAGCAGCGAGGACTCTGGAAGCACCATATACTTT. Its translation is CASSEDSGSTIYF.

The V and J genes are TRBV6-4 and TRBJ1-6; the D is unclear. The CDR3 loop spans 13 amino acids. The germline V and J ends were trimmed by 3 bases and 7 bases, with 7 bases remaining between them. The germline V gene has CDR1 MRHNA and CDR2 SNTAGT. As DNA, the CDR3 is TGTGCCAGCAGTGAGTTAAAGAATTCACCCCTCCACTTT. This encodes CASSELKNSPLHF.

The rearrangement uses TRBV10-3 and TRBJ2-2; D is unclear. Germline CDR1 and CDR2: ENHRY and SYGVKD. V lost 10 bases to trimming and J lost 2 bases, with 11 bases between them. This CDR3 region has 13 residues. The CDR3 region has the DNA TGTGCCACCGTAAACAGCAACACCGGGGAGCTGTTTTTT. Amino acids: CATVNSNTGELFF.

V is TRBV10-3 and J is TRBJ2-3; 7 positions agree with TRBD1. J lost 2 bases, V lost 3 bases, and 2 bases had no gene match. The CDR3 length is 14 residues. Per the germline V gene, CDR1 is ENHRY and CDR2 is SYGVKD. The DNA for the CDR3 is TGTGCCATCAGTGACACAGGGGTCACAGATACGCAGTATTTT. Encoded protein: CAISDTGVTDTQYF.

V gene TRBV20-1 combines with J gene TRBJ2-4; D gene unclear. The CDR3 is made up of 14 amino acids. Trimming stripped 0 bases from V and 3 bases from J, with 9 bases between. The germline V gene encodes CDR1 DFQATT and CDR2 SNEGSKA (reference sequence). CDR3 residues: CSARDPGSKNIQYF. CDR3 coding DNA: TGCAGTGCTAGAGATCCTGGCAGCAAAAACATTCAGTACTTC.

This clonotype was picked up many times. CDR3 sequence: CASSLTAGVENTEAFF. In nucleotides, the CDR3 is TGTGCCAGCAGCTTGACAGCGGGAGTGGAGAACACTGAAGCTTTCTTT. The chain employs TRBV7-3 and TRBJ1-1; D might be TRBD1 (5 bases). CDR1 is SGHTA and CDR2 is FQGTGA in the germline V gene. V shed 3 bases and J shed 1 base, with 15 bases lying between them. CDR3 length equals 16 residues.

This rearrangement joins TRBV20-1 to TRBJ2-3; 9 bases line up with TRBD2. Per germline, CDR1 DFQATT and CDR2 SNEGSKA (reference sequence). The CDR3 has 13 residues. Trimming at V came to 6 bases and at J to 2 bases, leaving 3 bases not matched to a gene. Written as DNA, the CDR3 is TGCAGTGCGCGACTAGCGGTCACAGATACGCAGTATTTT. Translation: CSARLAVTDTQYF.